This T cell receptor (beta chain) was obtained from a study of CD8 T cells in cerebrospinal fluid in Alzheimer's disease. CDR1 is KGHSY and CDR2 is FQNENV in the germline V gene. The CDR3 totals 20 residues. This clonotype is medium-sized by frequency. Its antigen remains unknown. TCRdb re-called the 10x single-cell sequencing reads and gives one entry per CDR3 protein, without DNA. The table lists 600 to 750 distinct CDR3 sequences. Study results and limitations: Versus healthy subjects, Alzheimer's patients more often had clones of at least 3%.

The receptor was isolated from a human donor in good health. V gene TRBV16 combines with J gene TRBJ2-4; without DNA, the TCRdb call of TRBD1 cannot be checked. The sample was cerebrospinal fluid. This CDR3 is CASSQRAPGQGFSGKNIQYF.